The T cell receptor beta chain under discussion was sequenced for a study of T cells in Graves' hyperthyroidism and ophthalmopathy. The investigators amplified TCR beta CDR3 regions from RNA transcripts. The HTBI primer set served for first-round RT-PCR of the TCR CDR3. TCRdb passed the multiplex PCR reads through MiXCR, listing each CDR3 protein once. The table shows over 120,000 distinct CDR3 sequences, with 22% occurring only once. This clonotype was found many times. Its target is not known. General study points: Most expanded thyroid clonotypes above 0.001 also appeared in blood.

The CDR3 loop spans 14 amino acids. Trimming removed 8 bases from V and 2 bases from J; junction bases left unmatched: 9. The germline CDR1 and CDR2 sequences are ENHRY and SYGVKD. The chain joins TRBV10-3 to TRBJ2-7; the match to TRBD2 covers 7 bases. This sequence was found in a woman aged 50 to 65 with Graves' hyperthyroidism that later progressed to Graves' ophthalmopathy. The sample comprised blood. CDR3 DNA sequence: TGTGCCATCCGGGCGGGAGAAGAACCCTACGAGCAGTACTTC. Protein product: CAIRAGEEPYEQYF.